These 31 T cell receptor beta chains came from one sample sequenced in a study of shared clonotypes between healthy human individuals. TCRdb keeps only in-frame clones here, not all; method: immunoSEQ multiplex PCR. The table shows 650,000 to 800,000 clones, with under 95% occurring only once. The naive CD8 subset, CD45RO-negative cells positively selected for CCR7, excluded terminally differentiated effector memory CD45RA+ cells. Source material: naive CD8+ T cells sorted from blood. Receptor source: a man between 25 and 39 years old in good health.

The CDR3 spells CASSEQWTDTQYF. The CDR3 bases are TGCGCCAGCAGTGAACAGTGGACAGATACGCAGTATTTT. The chain employs TRBV10-1 and TRBJ2-3; no clear D. CDR1 WNHNN and CDR2 SYGVQD come from the germline V gene (reference sequence). The CDR3 is made up of 13 amino acids. Trimming pared 3 bases from V and 3 bases from J, leaving 7 bases between.

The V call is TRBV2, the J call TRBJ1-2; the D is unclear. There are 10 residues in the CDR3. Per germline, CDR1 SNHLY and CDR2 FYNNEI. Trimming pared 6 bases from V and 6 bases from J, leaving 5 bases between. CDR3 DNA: TGTGCCAGCAGAGGTAATGGCTACACCTTC. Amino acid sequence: CASRGNGYTF.

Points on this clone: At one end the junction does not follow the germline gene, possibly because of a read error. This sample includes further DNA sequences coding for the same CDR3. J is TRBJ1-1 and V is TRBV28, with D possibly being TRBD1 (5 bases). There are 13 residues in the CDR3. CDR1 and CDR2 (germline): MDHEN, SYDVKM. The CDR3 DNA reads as TGTGCCAGTTCGGGGGGTTTGAATACTGAAGCTTTCTTT. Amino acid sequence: CASSGGLNTEAFF. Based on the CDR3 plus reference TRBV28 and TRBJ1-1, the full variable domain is DVKVTQSSRYLVKRTGEKVFLECVQDMDHENMFWYRQDPGLGLRLIYFSYDVKMKEKGDIPEGYSVSREKKERFSLILESASTNQTSMYLCASSGGLNTEAFFGQGTRLTVV.

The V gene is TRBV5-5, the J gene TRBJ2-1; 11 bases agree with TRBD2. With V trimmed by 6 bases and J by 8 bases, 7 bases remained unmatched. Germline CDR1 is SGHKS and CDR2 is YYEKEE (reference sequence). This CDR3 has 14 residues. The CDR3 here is CASKLSGRGDEQFF. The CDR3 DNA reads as TGTGCCAGCAAGCTTAGCGGGAGGGGCGATGAGCAGTTCTTC.

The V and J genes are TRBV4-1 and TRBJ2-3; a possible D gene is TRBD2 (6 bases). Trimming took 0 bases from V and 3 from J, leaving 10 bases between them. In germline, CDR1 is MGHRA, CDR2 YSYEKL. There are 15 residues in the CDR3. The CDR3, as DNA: TGCGCCAGCAGCCAAGATGGAGGGTCGACAGATACGCAGTATTTT. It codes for CASSQDGGSTDTQYF.

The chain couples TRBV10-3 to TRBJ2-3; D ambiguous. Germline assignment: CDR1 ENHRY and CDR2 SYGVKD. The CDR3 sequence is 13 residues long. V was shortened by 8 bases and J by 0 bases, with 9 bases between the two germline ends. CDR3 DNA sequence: TGTGCCATCCTAGTTAGTAGCACAGATACGCAGTATTTT. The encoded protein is CAILVSSTDTQYF.

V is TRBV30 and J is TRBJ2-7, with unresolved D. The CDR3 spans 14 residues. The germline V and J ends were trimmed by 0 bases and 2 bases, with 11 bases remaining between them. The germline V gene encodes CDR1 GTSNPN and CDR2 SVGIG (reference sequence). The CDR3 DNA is TGTGCCTGGAGTGTGCGTCCCTCAACCTACGAGCAGTACTTC. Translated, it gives CAWSVRPSTYEQYF. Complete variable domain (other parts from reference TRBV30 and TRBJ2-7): SQTIHQWPATLVQPVGSPLSLECTVEGTSNPNLYWYRQAAGRGLQLLFYSVGIGQISSEVPQNLSASRPQDRQFILSSKKLLLSDSGFYLCAWSVRPSTYEQYFGPGTRLTVT.

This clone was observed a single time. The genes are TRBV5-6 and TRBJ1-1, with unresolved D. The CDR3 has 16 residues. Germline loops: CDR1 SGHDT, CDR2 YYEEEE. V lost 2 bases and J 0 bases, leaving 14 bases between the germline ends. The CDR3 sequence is CASSFSPEYMNTEAFF. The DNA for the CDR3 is TGTGCCAGCAGCTTTTCCCCGGAGTACATGAACACTGAAGCTTTCTTT.

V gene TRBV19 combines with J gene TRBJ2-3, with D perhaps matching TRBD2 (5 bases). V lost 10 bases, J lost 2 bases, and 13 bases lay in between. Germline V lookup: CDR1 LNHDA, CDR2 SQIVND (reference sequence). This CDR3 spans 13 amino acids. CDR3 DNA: TGTGCCACCGTGGGAGAGAACACAGATACGCAGTATTTT. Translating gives CATVGENTDTQYF.

The CDR3 DNA follows: TGTGCCAGCAGCTTTGACAGGGAGGGTAACAATGAGCAGTTCTTC. This gives the protein CASSFDREGNNEQFF. The chain couples TRBV11-3 to TRBJ2-1; tentatively, D is TRBD1 or TRBD2 (7 bases each). Germline V gives CDR1 SGHNT, CDR2 YENEEA. V gave up 3 bases and J gave up 5 bases, with 14 bases separating them. The CDR3 is 15 residues long. The full variable domain, with the rest looked up from reference TRBV11-3 and TRBJ2-1, is EAGVVQSPRYKIIEKKQPVAFWCNPISGHNTLYWYLQNLGQGPELLIRYENEEAVDDSQLPKDRFSAERLKGVDSTLKIQPAELGDSAVYLCASSFDREGNNEQFFGPGTRLTVL.

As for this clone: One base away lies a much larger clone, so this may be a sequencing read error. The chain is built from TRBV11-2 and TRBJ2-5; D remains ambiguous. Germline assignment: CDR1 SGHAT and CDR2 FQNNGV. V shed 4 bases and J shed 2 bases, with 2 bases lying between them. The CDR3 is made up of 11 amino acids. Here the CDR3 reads CASSSQETQYF. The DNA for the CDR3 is TGTGCCAGCAGCTCACAAGAGACCCAGTACTTC.

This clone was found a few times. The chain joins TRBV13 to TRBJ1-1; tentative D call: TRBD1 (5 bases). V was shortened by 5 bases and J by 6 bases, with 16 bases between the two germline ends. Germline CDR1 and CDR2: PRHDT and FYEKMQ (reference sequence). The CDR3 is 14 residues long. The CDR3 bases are TGTGCCAGCAGCGCCGTCCCTCGAGGGGCTGAAGCTTTCTTT. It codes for CASSAVPRGAEAFF.

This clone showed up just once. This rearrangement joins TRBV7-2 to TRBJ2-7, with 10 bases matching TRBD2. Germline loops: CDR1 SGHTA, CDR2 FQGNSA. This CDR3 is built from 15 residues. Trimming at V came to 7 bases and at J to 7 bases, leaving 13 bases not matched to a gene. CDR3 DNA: TGTGCCAGCAAGGAGCGGGAGGGAGCCCGGAGTGAGCAGTACTTC. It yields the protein CASKEREGARSEQYF.

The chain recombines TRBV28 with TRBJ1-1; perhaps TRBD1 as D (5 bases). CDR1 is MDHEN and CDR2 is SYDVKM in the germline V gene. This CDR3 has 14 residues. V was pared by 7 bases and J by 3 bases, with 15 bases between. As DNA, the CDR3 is TGTGCCAGCATATTGGGGCCCGGAGACACTGAAGCTTTCTTT. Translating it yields CASILGPGDTEAFF.

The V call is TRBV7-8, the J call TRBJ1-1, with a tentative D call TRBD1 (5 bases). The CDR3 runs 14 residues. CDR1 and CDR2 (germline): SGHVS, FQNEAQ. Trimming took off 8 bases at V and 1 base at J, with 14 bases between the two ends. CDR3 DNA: TGTGCCAGCTTCGAAGGGGTTGGGAACACTGAAGCTTTCTTT. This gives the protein CASFEGVGNTEAFF.

CDR3 region: CSVFGGLNYGYTF. The CDR3 DNA reads as TGCAGCGTATTCGGAGGTCTTAACTATGGCTACACCTTC. The genes are TRBV29-1 and TRBJ1-2; no clear D. CDR1 and CDR2 (germline): SQVTM, ANQGSEA. The CDR3 has 13 residues. Trimming stripped 6 bases from V and 1 base from J, with 12 bases between.

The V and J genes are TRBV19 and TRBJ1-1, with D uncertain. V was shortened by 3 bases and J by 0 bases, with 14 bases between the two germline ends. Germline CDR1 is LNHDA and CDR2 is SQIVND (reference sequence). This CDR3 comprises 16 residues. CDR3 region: CASSIPGEAMNTEAFF. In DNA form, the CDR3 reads TGTGCCAGTAGTATTCCCGGGGAGGCAATGAACACTGAAGCTTTCTTT. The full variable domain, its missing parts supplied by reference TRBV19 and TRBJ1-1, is DGGITQSPKYLFRKEGQNVTLSCEQNLNHDAMYWYRQDPGQGLRLIYYSQIVNDFQKGDIAEGYSVSREKKESFPLTVTSAQKNPTAFYLCASSIPGEAMNTEAFFGQGTRLTVV.

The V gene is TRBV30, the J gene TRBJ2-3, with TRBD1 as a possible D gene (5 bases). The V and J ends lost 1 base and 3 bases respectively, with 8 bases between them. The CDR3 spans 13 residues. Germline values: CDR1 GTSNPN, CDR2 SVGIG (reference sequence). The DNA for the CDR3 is TGTGCCTGGAGTGGGGGCAATACAGATACGCAGTATTTT. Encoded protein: CAWSGGNTDTQYF.

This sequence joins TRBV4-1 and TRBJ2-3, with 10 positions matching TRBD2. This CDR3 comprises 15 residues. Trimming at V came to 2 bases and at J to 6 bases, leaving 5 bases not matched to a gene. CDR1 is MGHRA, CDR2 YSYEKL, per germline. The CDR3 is CASSQSSGSPDTQYF. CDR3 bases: TGCGCCAGCAGCCAATCTAGCGGGAGCCCGGATACGCAGTATTTT.

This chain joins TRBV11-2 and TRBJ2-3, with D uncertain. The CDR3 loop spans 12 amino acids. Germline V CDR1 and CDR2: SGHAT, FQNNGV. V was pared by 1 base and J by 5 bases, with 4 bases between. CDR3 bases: TGTGCCAGCAGCTTAGGGGTAGATACGCAGTATTTT. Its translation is CASSLGVDTQYF.

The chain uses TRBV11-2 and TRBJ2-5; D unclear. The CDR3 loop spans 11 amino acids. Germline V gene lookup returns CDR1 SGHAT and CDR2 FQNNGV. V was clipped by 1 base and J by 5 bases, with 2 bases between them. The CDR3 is CASSLAETQYF. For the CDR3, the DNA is TGTGCCAGCAGCTTAGCGGAGACCCAGTACTTC.

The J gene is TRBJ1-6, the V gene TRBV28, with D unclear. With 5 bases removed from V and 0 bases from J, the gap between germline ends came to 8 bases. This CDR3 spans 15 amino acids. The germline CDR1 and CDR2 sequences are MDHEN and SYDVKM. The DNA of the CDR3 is TGTGCCAGCAGTCCGTCGAGCTCCTATAATTCACCCCTCCACTTT. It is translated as CASSPSSSYNSPLHF.

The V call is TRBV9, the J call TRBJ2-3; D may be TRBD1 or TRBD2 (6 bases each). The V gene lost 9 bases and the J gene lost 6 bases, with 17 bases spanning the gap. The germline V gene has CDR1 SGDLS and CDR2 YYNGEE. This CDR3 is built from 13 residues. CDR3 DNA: TGTGCCACTGGAGGGGGTCTCGGGGATACGCAGTATTTT. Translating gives CATGGGLGDTQYF.

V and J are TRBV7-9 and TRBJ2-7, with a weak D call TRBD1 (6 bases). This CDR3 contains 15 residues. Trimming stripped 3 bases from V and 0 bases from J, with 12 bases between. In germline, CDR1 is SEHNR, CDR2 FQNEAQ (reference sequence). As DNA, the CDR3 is TGTGCCAGCAGCTTGGAAACAGGGATCTCCTACGAGCAGTACTTC. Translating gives CASSLETGISYEQYF.

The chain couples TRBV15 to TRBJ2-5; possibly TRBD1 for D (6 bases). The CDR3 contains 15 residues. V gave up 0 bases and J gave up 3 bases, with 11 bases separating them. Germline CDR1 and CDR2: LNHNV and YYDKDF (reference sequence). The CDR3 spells CATSRERGQEETQYF. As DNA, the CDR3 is TGTGCCACCAGCAGAGAGAGGGGACAAGAAGAGACCCAGTACTTC.

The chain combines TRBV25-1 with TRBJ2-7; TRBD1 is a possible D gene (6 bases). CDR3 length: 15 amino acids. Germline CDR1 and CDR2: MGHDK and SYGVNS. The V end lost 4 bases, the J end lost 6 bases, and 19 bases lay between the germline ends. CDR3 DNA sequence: TGTGCCAGCAGTGGCGGAACAGGGAAGAGGATCGAGCAGTACTTC. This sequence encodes CASSGGTGKRIEQYF.

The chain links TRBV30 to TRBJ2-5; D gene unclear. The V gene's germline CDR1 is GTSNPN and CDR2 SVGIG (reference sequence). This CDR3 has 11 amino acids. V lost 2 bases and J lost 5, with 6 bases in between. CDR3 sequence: CAWSPSETQYF. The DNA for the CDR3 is TGTGCCTGGAGTCCCAGTGAGACCCAGTACTTC.

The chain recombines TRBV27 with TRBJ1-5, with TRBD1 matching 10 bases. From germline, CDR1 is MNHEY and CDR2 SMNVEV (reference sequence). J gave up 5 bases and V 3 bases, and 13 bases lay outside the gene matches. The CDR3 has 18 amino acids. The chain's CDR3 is CASSFIPPGQGIHQPQHF. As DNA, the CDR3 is TGTGCCAGCAGTTTTATCCCCCCGGGACAGGGGATTCATCAGCCCCAGCATTTT.

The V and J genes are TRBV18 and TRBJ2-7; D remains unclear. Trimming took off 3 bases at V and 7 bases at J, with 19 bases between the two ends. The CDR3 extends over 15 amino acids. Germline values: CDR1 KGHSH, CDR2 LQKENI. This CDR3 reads CASSPLGKTDKEQYF. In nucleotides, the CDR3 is TGTGCCAGCTCACCCCTGGGCAAGACCGACAAAGAGCAGTACTTC.

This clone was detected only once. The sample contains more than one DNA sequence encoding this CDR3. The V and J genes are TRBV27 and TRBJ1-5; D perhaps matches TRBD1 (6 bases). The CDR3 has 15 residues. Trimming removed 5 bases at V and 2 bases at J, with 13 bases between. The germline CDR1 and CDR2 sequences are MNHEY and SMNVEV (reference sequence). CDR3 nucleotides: TGTGCCAGCAGTCCTACAGGGTATGGCAATCAGCCCCAGCATTTT. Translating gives CASSPTGYGNQPQHF.

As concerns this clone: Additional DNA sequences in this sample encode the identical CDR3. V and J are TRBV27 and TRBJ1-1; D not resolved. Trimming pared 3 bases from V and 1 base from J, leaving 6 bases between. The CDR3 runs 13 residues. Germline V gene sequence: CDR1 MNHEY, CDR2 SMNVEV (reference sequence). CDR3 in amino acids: CASSFSGNTEAFF. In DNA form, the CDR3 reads TGTGCCAGCAGTTTTTCGGGGAACACTGAAGCTTTCTTT.